Below, one T cell receptor beta chain is given with its context. These data come from a study of blood T cell repertoires in COVID-19. Study-level background: The study drew acute and convalescent COVID-19 samples from the United States, Italy and Spain. The cDNA or gDNA used as material had been derived from T cells, B-cell-depleted T cells, or PBMCs.

Original methodology: From reference gene primer amplification, estimates of nucleated cell counts were derived. The table came from immunoSEQ multiplex PCR; TCRdb's copy has only in-frame clones and leaves some out. D and trimming come from the DNA, and the V and J calls and clone size come from that table. In the table there are around 270,000 clones, 80% to 90% of which are singletons. Sequenced material: peripheral blood. The receptor comes from a woman aged 45-65 years with acute or convalescent COVID-19.

The CDR3 reads CASSSSGRAGRETQYF. The CDR3 DNA is TGTGCCAGCAGTTCCAGTGGGAGGGCCGGGAGAGAGACCCAGTACTTC. This chain uses TRBV28 with TRBJ2-5, with 7 positions matching TRBD2. CDR3 length equals 16 residues. The germline CDR1 and CDR2 sequences are MDHEN and SYDVKM. V lost 4 bases and J lost 4; bases outside the gene matches: 12.